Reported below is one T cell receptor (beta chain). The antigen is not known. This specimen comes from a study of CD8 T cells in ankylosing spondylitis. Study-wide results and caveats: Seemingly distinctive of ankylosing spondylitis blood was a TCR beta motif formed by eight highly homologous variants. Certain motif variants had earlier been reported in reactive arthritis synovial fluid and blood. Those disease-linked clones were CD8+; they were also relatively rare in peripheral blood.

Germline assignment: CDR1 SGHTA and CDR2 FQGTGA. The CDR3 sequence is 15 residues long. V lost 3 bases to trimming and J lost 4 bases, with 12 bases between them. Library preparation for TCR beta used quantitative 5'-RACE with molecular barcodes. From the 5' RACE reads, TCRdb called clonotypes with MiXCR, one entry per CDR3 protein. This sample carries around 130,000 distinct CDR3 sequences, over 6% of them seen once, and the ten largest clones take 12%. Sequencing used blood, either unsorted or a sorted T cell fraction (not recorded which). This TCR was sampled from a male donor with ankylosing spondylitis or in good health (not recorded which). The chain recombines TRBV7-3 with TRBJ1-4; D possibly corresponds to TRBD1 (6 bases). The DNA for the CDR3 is TGTGCCAGCAGCTTTTTGGCAGGGGATAATGAAAAACTGTTTTTT. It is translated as CASSFLAGDNEKLFF.